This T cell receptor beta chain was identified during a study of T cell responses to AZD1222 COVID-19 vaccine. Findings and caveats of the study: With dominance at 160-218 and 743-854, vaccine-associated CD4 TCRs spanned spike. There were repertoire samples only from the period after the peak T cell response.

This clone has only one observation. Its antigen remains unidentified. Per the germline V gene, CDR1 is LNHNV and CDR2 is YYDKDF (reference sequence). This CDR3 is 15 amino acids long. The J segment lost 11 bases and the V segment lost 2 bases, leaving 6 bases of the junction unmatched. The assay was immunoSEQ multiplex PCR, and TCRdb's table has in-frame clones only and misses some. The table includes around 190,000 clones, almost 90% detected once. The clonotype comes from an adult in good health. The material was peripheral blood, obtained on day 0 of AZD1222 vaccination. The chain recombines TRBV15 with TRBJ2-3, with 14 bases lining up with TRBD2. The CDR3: CATSRSGLAGEKQYF. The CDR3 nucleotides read TGTGCCACCAGCAGATCGGGACTAGCGGGGGAGAAGCAGTATTTT. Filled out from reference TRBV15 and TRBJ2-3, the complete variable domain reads DAMVIQNPRYQVTQFGKPVTLSCSQTLNHNVMYWYQQKSSQAPKLLFHYYDKDFNNEADTPDNFQSRRPNTSFCFLDIRSPGLGDTAMYLCATSRSGLAGEKQYFGPGTRLTVL.